A selection of T cell receptor beta chains follows, all from one sample in a study of OX40 agonist ivuxolimab in advanced cancers. Assay: immunoSEQ multiplex PCR; the TCRdb copy retains only in-frame clones and omits some. Of tens of thousands of clones in the sample, about 85% were seen once. The source material was CD4+ or CD8+ T cells sorted from blood, sampled in a trial of the OX40 agonist ivuxolimab. These receptors were collected from an adult with an advanced solid tumor such as melanoma, head and neck, liver or kidney cancer. CDR3s include the opening cysteine and the closing phenylalanine or tryptophan. Fields, in order: D gene, J gene, V gene, clone size, CDR3 protein, CDR3 DNA. A D gene is named only where the DNA matches it firmly. Clone size appears in some rows only: once, few, many, or a class for an expanded clone.

TRBD1 | TRBJ2-5 | TRBV11-2 | once | CASSLGRQGRQETQYF | TGTGCCAGCAGCTTAGGAAGACAGGGCCGACAAGAGACCCAGTACTTC
. | TRBJ2-5 | TRBV30 | . | CAWSAGLRETQYF | TGTGCCTGGAGTGCAGGTTTACGAGAGACCCAGTACTTC
. | TRBJ1-4 | TRBV5-1 | . | CASSPRVGNEKLFF | TGCGCCAGCAGCCCCAGGGTTGGGAATGAAAAACTGTTTTTT
. | TRBJ2-3 | TRBV28 | . | CASNQPGLSTDTQYF | TGTGCCAGCAACCAGCCGGGACTTAGCACAGATACGCAGTATTTT
TRBD1 | TRBJ2-5 | TRBV7-6 | . | CASSLGWGGDRETQYF | TGTGCCAGCAGCCTCGGGTGGGGCGGGGACAGGGAGACCCAGTACTTC
. | TRBJ2-2 | TRBV27 | . | CASSLEDSGRLITGELFF | TGTGCCAGCAGTTTGGAGGATTCTGGCAGGCTAATCACCGGGGAGCTGTTTTTT
. | TRBJ2-7 | TRBV4-1 | . | CASSLRLVGYEQYF | TGCGCCAGCAGCCTCCGACTAGTTGGATACGAGCAGTACTTC
. | TRBJ1-2 | TRBV10-3 | . | CAISESPGFYGYTF | TGTGCCATCAGTGAGTCCCCAGGGTTCTATGGCTACACCTTC
TRBD2 | TRBJ2-3 | TRBV7-3 | . | CASSPSGSTDTQYF | TGTGCCAGCAGTCCTAGCGGAAGCACAGATACGCAGTATTTT
TRBD2 | TRBJ2-7 | TRBV7-9 | . | CASSPTSGRIQGPYEQYF | TGTGCCAGCAGCCCGACTAGCGGGAGGATACAGGGGCCCTACGAGCAGTACTTC
TRBD1 | TRBJ2-6 | TRBV27 | once | CASSDRDSYSGANVLTF | TGTGCCAGCAGTGACCGGGACAGCTACTCTGGGGCCAACGTCCTGACTTTC
. | TRBJ2-7 | TRBV28 | . | CASSLRNSDEQYF | TGTGCCAGCAGTTTAAGGAACTCCGACGAGCAGTACTTC
TRBD2 | TRBJ2-7 | TRBV7-8 | . | CASSLAGEGSYEQYF | TGTGCCAGCAGCTTAGCGGGGGAGGGCTCCTACGAGCAGTACTTC
TRBD2 | TRBJ2-5 | TRBV7-2 | once | CASSPRTSGSAKTQYF | TGTGCCAGCAGCCCACGGACTAGCGGGAGCGCGAAGACCCAGTACTTC
TRBD1 | TRBJ1-5 | TRBV5-8 | . | CASSWGGTGGPDQPQHF | TGTGCCAGCAGCTGGGGAGGGACAGGGGGCCCAGATCAGCCCCAGCATTTT
. | TRBJ2-7 | TRBV19 | few | CASSARGAYEQYF | TGTGCCAGTAGTGCCCGCGGGGCTTACGAGCAGTACTTC
TRBD1 | TRBJ1-1 | TRBV27 | once | CASRGQGRYTEAFF | TGTGCCAGCAGGGGACAGGGGAGGTACACTGAAGCTTTCTTT
TRBD2 | TRBJ2-4 | TRBV7-9 | . | CASSLGLADIQYF | TGTGCCAGCAGCTTAGGACTAGCTGACATTCAGTACTTC
TRBD2 | TRBJ2-1 | TRBV19 | . | CASSWLAGLYNEQFF | TGTGCCAGTAGTTGGCTAGCGGGGCTATACAATGAGCAGTTCTTC
. | TRBJ2-7 | TRBV4-3 | . | CASSQDMRSSYEQYF | TGCGCCAGCAGCCAAGATATGAGGAGCTCCTACGAGCAGTACTTC